A selection of T cell receptor beta chains follows, all from one sample in a study of shared clonotypes between healthy human individuals. The repertoire was sequenced with immunoSEQ multiplex PCR; TCRdb's copy has only in-frame clones and lacks some. The table has over 850,000 clones, approximately 80% seen once. What was sequenced was memory CD4+ T cells from PBMCs. Receptors originate from a man aged 18 to 29 in good health. Some clones in this sample may be carry-over from other donors' samples. CDR3s include the opening cysteine and the closing phenylalanine or tryptophan. Fields, in order: V gene, clone size, J gene, D gene, CDR3 protein, CDR3 DNA. The D gene is left open where the match is weak. Part of the rows lack a size; the others show once, few, many or a class for expanded clones.

v_call: TRBV7-9; clone_size: .; j_call: TRBJ1-1; d_call: .; cdr3_aa: CASTPGGTTNTEAFF; cdr3_nt: TGTGCCAGCACCCCCGGGGGGACAACGAACACTGAAGCTTTCTTT
v_call: TRBV28; clone_size: .; j_call: TRBJ2-5; d_call: .; cdr3_aa: CASSLSGAQETQYF; cdr3_nt: TGTGCCAGCAGTTTGTCAGGGGCTCAAGAGACCCAGTACTTC
v_call: TRBV29-1; clone_size: .; j_call: TRBJ1-4; d_call: TRBD1; cdr3_aa: CSVEGQGTEKLFF; cdr3_nt: TGCAGCGTTGAAGGACAGGGGACTGAAAAACTGTTTTTT
v_call: TRBV4-1; clone_size: .; j_call: TRBJ1-4; d_call: .; cdr3_aa: CASSQVIGAGSNEKLFF; cdr3_nt: TGCGCCAGCAGCCAAGTCATTGGTGCAGGATCAAATGAAAAACTGTTTTTT
v_call: TRBV5-8; clone_size: .; j_call: TRBJ2-3; d_call: .; cdr3_aa: CASSLYGGNADTQYF; cdr3_nt: TGTGCCAGCAGCTTGTATGGCGGGAATGCAGATACGCAGTATTTT
v_call: TRBV29-1; clone_size: .; j_call: TRBJ1-1; d_call: TRBD1; cdr3_aa: CSVESGQTNTEAFF; cdr3_nt: TGCAGCGTTGAATCGGGACAGACAAACACTGAAGCTTTCTTT
v_call: TRBV29-1; clone_size: few; j_call: TRBJ2-2; d_call: .; cdr3_aa: CSVGFRTGELFF; cdr3_nt: TGCAGCGTTGGGTTCCGGACCGGGGAGCTGTTTTTT
v_call: TRBV18; clone_size: .; j_call: TRBJ1-2; d_call: .; cdr3_aa: CASSPETGTYGYTF; cdr3_nt: TGTGCCAGCTCACCGGAAACAGGGACTTATGGCTACACCTTC
v_call: TRBV5-1; clone_size: once; j_call: TRBJ1-1; d_call: .; cdr3_aa: CASRSGGGNTEAFF; cdr3_nt: TGCGCCAGCAGGTCGGGAGGGGGGAACACTGAAGCTTTCTTT
v_call: TRBV28; clone_size: .; j_call: TRBJ1-1; d_call: .; cdr3_aa: CAIAAGTLNTEAFF; cdr3_nt: TGTGCCATCGCGGCCGGGACACTGAACACTGAAGCTTTCTTT
v_call: TRBV6-6; clone_size: .; j_call: TRBJ2-7; d_call: .; cdr3_aa: CASSWGAGAYEQYF; cdr3_nt: TGTGCCAGCAGTTGGGGCGCAGGGGCCTACGAGCAGTACTTC
v_call: TRBV29-1; clone_size: .; j_call: TRBJ2-5; d_call: .; cdr3_aa: CSCKGGGEQETQYF; cdr3_nt: TGCAGCTGTAAGGGCGGAGGGGAACAAGAGACCCAGTACTTC
v_call: TRBV5-8; clone_size: .; j_call: TRBJ1-1; d_call: .; cdr3_aa: CASSLRQTNTEAFF; cdr3_nt: TGTGCCAGCAGCTTAAGACAAACGAACACTGAAGCTTTCTTT
v_call: TRBV2; clone_size: .; j_call: TRBJ2-3; d_call: TRBD2; cdr3_aa: CASRGLAGVGTQYF; cdr3_nt: TGTGCCAGCAGGGGACTAGCGGGAGTGGGTACGCAGTATTTT
v_call: TRBV29-1; clone_size: once; j_call: TRBJ2-5; d_call: TRBD2; cdr3_aa: CSGTSFGETQYF; cdr3_nt: TGCAGCGGGACTAGCTTTGGAGAGACCCAGTACTTC
v_call: TRBV19; clone_size: .; j_call: TRBJ2-1; d_call: TRBD1; cdr3_aa: CASSLGTGRKWGNEQFF; cdr3_nt: TGTGCCAGTAGTCTTGGGACAGGTAGAAAATGGGGGAATGAGCAGTTCTTC
v_call: TRBV14; clone_size: .; j_call: TRBJ1-2; d_call: TRBD1; cdr3_aa: CASSLRQGPGGYGYTF; cdr3_nt: TGTGCCAGCAGCCTTCGACAGGGCCCCGGGGGGTATGGCTACACCTTC
v_call: TRBV6-5; clone_size: .; j_call: TRBJ2-1; d_call: TRBD2; cdr3_aa: CASSRTSGYYNEQFF; cdr3_nt: TGTGCCAGCAGTCGGACTAGCGGTTATTACAATGAGCAGTTCTTC
v_call: TRBV11-2; clone_size: .; j_call: TRBJ2-7; d_call: .; cdr3_aa: CASSDIWRPTYEQYF; cdr3_nt: TGTGCCAGCAGTGATATTTGGCGGCCCACCTACGAGCAGTACTTC
v_call: TRBV5-6; clone_size: .; j_call: TRBJ2-7; d_call: .; cdr3_aa: CASSSALSYEQYF; cdr3_nt: TGTGCCAGCAGCTCCGCCTTATCTTACGAGCAGTACTTC
v_call: TRBV14; clone_size: .; j_call: TRBJ2-5; d_call: .; cdr3_aa: CASSRFGQWETQYF; cdr3_nt: TGTGCCAGCAGCCGTTTTGGACAATGGGAGACCCAGTACTTC
v_call: TRBV28; clone_size: .; j_call: TRBJ2-1; d_call: TRBD2; cdr3_aa: CASSTQRTSGSNEQFF; cdr3_nt: TGTGCCAGCAGTACCCAGAGGACTAGCGGGAGTAATGAGCAGTTCTTC
v_call: TRBV7-3; clone_size: .; j_call: TRBJ2-1; d_call: .; cdr3_aa: CASSLNRAGLSYNEQFF; cdr3_nt: TGTGCCAGCAGCTTAAATCGGGCGGGGCTATCCTACAATGAGCAGTTCTTC
v_call: TRBV6-1; clone_size: .; j_call: TRBJ2-7; d_call: .; cdr3_aa: CASSVNQGYEQYF; cdr3_nt: TGTGCCAGCAGTGTTAACCAGGGCTACGAGCAGTACTTC
v_call: TRBV11-3; clone_size: .; j_call: TRBJ2-5; d_call: TRBD1; cdr3_aa: CASSQGTGGYQETQYF; cdr3_nt: TGTGCCAGCAGCCAAGGGACAGGGGGCTACCAAGAGACCCAGTACTTC
v_call: TRBV4-2; clone_size: .; j_call: TRBJ2-7; d_call: .; cdr3_aa: CASSQPRGPEQYF; cdr3_nt: TGTGCCAGCAGCCAACCGAGGGGTCCCGAGCAGTACTTC
v_call: TRBV30; clone_size: many; j_call: TRBJ1-2; d_call: TRBD1; cdr3_aa: CAWVTGGYYGYTF; cdr3_nt: TGTGCCTGGGTTACAGGGGGCTACTATGGCTACACCTTC
v_call: TRBV7-2; clone_size: .; j_call: TRBJ2-1; d_call: .; cdr3_aa: CASSLGAYNEQFF; cdr3_nt: TGTGCCAGCAGCTTAGGGGCCTACAATGAGCAGTTCTTC
v_call: TRBV5-6; clone_size: few; j_call: TRBJ1-4; d_call: TRBD1; cdr3_aa: CASSSHYQTGEKLFF; cdr3_nt: TGTGCCAGCAGCTCGCATTATCAGACAGGGGAAAAACTGTTTTTT
v_call: TRBV6-6; clone_size: .; j_call: TRBJ2-5; d_call: .; cdr3_aa: CASSYFREETQYF; cdr3_nt: TGTGCCAGCAGTTACTTCCGGGAAGAGACCCAGTACTTC
v_call: TRBV28; clone_size: .; j_call: TRBJ1-6; d_call: .; cdr3_aa: CASSLEGVYNSPLHF; cdr3_nt: TGTGCCAGCAGTTTAGAAGGCGTCTATAATTCACCCCTCCACTTT
v_call: TRBV2; clone_size: .; j_call: TRBJ1-5; d_call: TRBD1; cdr3_aa: CASSRGQGPNQPQHF; cdr3_nt: TGTGCCAGCAGCCGCGGACAGGGGCCTAATCAGCCCCAGCATTTT
v_call: TRBV11-3; clone_size: .; j_call: TRBJ1-1; d_call: .; cdr3_aa: CASSVSGRTEAFF; cdr3_nt: TGTGCCAGCAGCGTCTCTGGCCGGACTGAAGCTTTCTTT
v_call: TRBV5-1; clone_size: .; j_call: TRBJ2-1; d_call: .; cdr3_aa: CASSYSQPQGEQFF; cdr3_nt: TGCGCCAGCAGCTACTCTCAACCTCAGGGTGAGCAGTTCTTC
v_call: TRBV12-5; clone_size: few; j_call: TRBJ2-3; d_call: .; cdr3_aa: CASGSTDTQYF; cdr3_nt: TGTGCTAGTGGTAGCACAGATACGCAGTATTTT
v_call: TRBV30; clone_size: once; j_call: TRBJ1-3; d_call: .; cdr3_aa: CAWSAGNTIYF; cdr3_nt: TGTGCCTGGAGTGCCGGAAACACCATATATTTT
v_call: TRBV29-1; clone_size: .; j_call: TRBJ2-3; d_call: TRBD1; cdr3_aa: CSSRTGVTDTQYF; cdr3_nt: TGCAGCTCTCGGACAGGGGTTACAGATACGCAGTATTTT
v_call: TRBV7-2; clone_size: .; j_call: TRBJ2-7; d_call: TRBD2; cdr3_aa: CASSQGSGRMYEQYF; cdr3_nt: TGTGCCAGCAGCCAGGGTAGCGGGAGGATGTACGAGCAGTACTTC
v_call: TRBV29-1; clone_size: .; j_call: TRBJ1-2; d_call: .; cdr3_aa: CSASTALNYGYTF; cdr3_nt: TGCAGCGCCTCGACCGCTCTCAACTATGGCTACACCTTC
v_call: TRBV6-6; clone_size: .; j_call: TRBJ2-7; d_call: TRBD1; cdr3_aa: CASSSTRGRYEQYF; cdr3_nt: TGTGCCAGCAGTTCTACCAGGGGGCGTTACGAGCAGTACTTC
v_call: TRBV5-4; clone_size: .; j_call: TRBJ2-1; d_call: TRBD2; cdr3_aa: CASSLAAGWNNEQFF; cdr3_nt: TGTGCCAGCAGCTTGGCAGCGGGGTGGAACAATGAGCAGTTCTTC
v_call: TRBV27; clone_size: .; j_call: TRBJ1-1; d_call: .; cdr3_aa: CASSLLGAGAISYTEAFF; cdr3_nt: TGTGCCAGCAGTTTACTGGGGGCAGGGGCGATTTCTTACACTGAAGCTTTCTTT
v_call: TRBV7-9; clone_size: .; j_call: TRBJ2-5; d_call: .; cdr3_aa: CASSLDGWRVTQYF; cdr3_nt: TGTGCCAGCAGCTTAGATGGCTGGAGGGTGACCCAGTACTTC
v_call: TRBV7-3; clone_size: few; j_call: TRBJ2-7; d_call: .; cdr3_aa: CASSPDGSYEQYF; cdr3_nt: TGTGCCAGCAGCCCAGACGGAAGCTACGAGCAGTACTTC
v_call: TRBV28; clone_size: .; j_call: TRBJ2-5; d_call: .; cdr3_aa: CASSSLPGQIKETQYF; cdr3_nt: TGTGCCAGCAGTTCCCTACCGGGACAAATTAAAGAGACCCAGTACTTC
v_call: TRBV19; clone_size: .; j_call: TRBJ2-1; d_call: .; cdr3_aa: CASSIAAATAYNEQFF; cdr3_nt: TGTGCCAGTAGTATAGCAGCAGCAACGGCCTACAATGAGCAGTTCTTC
v_call: TRBV7-8; clone_size: .; j_call: TRBJ2-1; d_call: TRBD2; cdr3_aa: CASSITLAGGGDEQFF; cdr3_nt: TGTGCCAGCAGCATAACCTTAGCGGGAGGGGGCGATGAGCAGTTCTTC